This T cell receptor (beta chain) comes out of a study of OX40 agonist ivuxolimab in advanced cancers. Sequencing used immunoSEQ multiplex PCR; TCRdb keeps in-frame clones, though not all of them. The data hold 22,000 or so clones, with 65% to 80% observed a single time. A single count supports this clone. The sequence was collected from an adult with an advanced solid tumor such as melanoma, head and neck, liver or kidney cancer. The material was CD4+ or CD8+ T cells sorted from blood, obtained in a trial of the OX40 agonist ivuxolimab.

The CDR3 coding sequence is TGTGCCAGCAGTTACTCCCCCCCGACAGGGTCCGGGGAGCTGTTTTTT. It translates to CASSYSPPTGSGELFF. V and J are TRBV6-5 and TRBJ2-2, with 7 positions matching TRBD1. Germline-derived CDR1 and CDR2 are MNHEY and SVGAGI. This CDR3 spans 16 amino acids. Trimming took 0 bases from V and 6 from J; bases not matched to a gene: 7.